This T cell receptor (beta chain) was sequenced in a study of cytomegalovirus exposure and HLA in healthy donors. Whole-study findings and limits: A reported reduction in N-insertions relative to the approximately 600-donor mean was seen in an Asian-associated ancestry cluster in a later analysis. CMV antigen specificity was confirmed in vitro for three CMV-associated chains. TCR beta chains associated with HLA were, in a later analysis, more clonally expanded than equally common others.

The V gene's germline CDR1 is SNHLY and CDR2 FYNNEI. Unmatched junction bases numbered 3, after V lost 5 bases and J lost 5 bases. This CDR3 is 14 amino acids long. As to this clone: Its cognate antigen is unknown.

PCR was performed using 60 Vbeta and 13 Jbeta primers. In the source study's methods: Unique TCR beta chains totaled roughly 80 million in a later count, with roughly 11 million of them shared. Libraries were prepared by immunoSEQ multiplex PCR; TCRdb keeps only in-frame clonotypes and omits some of them. V and J calls and clone size come straight from that table; D and trimming were deduced from the DNA. This repertoire shows some 130,000 clones, around 73% found once; its top ten account for 1.5%. Sequencing was done on a sample of PBMCs. The source of this sequence is a female donor in good health and CMV-seronegative. The V gene is TRBV2, the J gene TRBJ2-2; 9 bases line up with TRBD2. The CDR3 region is CASSRLAGTGELFF. As DNA, the CDR3 is TGTGCCAGCAGTAGGCTAGCGGGAACCGGGGAGCTGTTTTTT. The full variable domain, with the rest looked up from reference TRBV2 and TRBJ2-2, is EPEVTQTPSHQVTQMGQEVILRCVPISNHLYFYWYRQILGQKVEFLVSFYNNEISEKSEIFDDQFSVERPDGSNFTLKIRSTKLEDSAMYFCASSRLAGTGELFFGEGSRLTVL.